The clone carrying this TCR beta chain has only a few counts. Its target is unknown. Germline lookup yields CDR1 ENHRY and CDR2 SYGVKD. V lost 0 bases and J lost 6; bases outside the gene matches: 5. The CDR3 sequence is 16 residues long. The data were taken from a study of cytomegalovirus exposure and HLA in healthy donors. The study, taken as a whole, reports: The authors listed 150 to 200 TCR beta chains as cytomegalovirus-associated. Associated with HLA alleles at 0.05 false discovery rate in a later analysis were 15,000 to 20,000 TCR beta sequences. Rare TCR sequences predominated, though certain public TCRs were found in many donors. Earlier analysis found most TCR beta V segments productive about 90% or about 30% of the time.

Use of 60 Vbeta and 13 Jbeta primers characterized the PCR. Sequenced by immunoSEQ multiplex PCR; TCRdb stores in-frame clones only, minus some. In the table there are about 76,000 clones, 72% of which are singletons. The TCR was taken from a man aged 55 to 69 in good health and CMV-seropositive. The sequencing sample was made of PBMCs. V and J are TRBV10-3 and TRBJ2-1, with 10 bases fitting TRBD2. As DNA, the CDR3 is TGTGCCATCAGTGAGTCCCAGCGGGAGGGCAGCAATGAGCAGTTCTTC. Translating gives CAISESQREGSNEQFF.